What follows is one T cell receptor (beta chain) and its context. Its antigen specificity is not known. No much larger clonotype is one base removed from it; base qualities were not supplied. This specimen belongs to a study of T cell responses to AZD1222 COVID-19 vaccine (dated by TCRdb to about 2021). Study-level background: A total of around 240 trial participants underwent TCR sequencing, of whom around 200 received two doses of AZD1222 and 26 received two doses of the MenACWY control vaccine. Enrollment into the trials was organized by age into subgroups of 18-55, 56-69 and 70-plus years, and those subgroups contained about 160, 30 and 59 TCR-sequenced participants, respectively.

The label giving this sample's time point can be read as: sample from adult after SARS-CoV-2 infection, after symptom onset. A couple of convalescent COVID-19 patients, sampled after symptom onset from adults with prior SARS-CoV-2 infection, were also TCR-sequenced for comparison. The CDR3 regions of human TCRbeta chains were subjected to immunosequencing. In the original analysis: Repertoire TCRs were checked for matches against a reference library of SARS-CoV-2-specific TCRs that had been generated using the MIRA antigen-specificity platform. Breadth meant the fraction of unique TCRs that were SARS-CoV-2-associated, whereas depth meant the fraction of total T cells that were SARS-CoV-2-associated. Using the MIRA data, each spike-specific TCR was mapped to the spike region that the TCR reacts to and placed in a CD4 or CD8 class. Log10-transformed breadth and depth values were compared by one-way ANOVA with Sidak's multiple comparisons tests. Entries here come from immuneACCESS through TCRdb and include only in-frame sequences with V and J called. Some clones fail to appear in such tables; in the studies checked, an unresolved V gene covers under half of the shortfall, and the cause of the remainder is unknown. The DNA was the basis for D and trimming; V, J and clone size are from that table. The sample contains 110,000 to 150,000 clones, around 92% of them found a single time. The ten largest clones take up 12% of the sample.

Compared with germline, V lacks 5 bases and J lacks 1 base; bases without a gene match: 11. The CDR1 and CDR2 encoded by the germline V gene (reference sequence) are LGHDT and YNNKEL. The CDR3 runs 16 residues from the cysteine to the phenylalanine. The CDR3 DNA has 48 bases and is translated from base 1. The investigation overall reported the following: Spike-specific TCR breadth and depth rose significantly after two AZD1222 doses compared with day 0 and with MenACWY recipients. Reportedly, close to half of the unique spike-specific TCRs recognized epitopes lying outside the regions that are mutated in the B.1.351 and B.1.1.7 variants. Because no samples from the day 14 peak response were available, repertoires could be characterized only after the peak T cell response. Vaccine-associated CD4 TCRs spanned the whole spike protein, with dominant responses in regions 160-218 and 743-854. Participants were mostly white British and included more females than males, and it was suggested by the authors that clonal diversity may have been underestimated. The 56-69-year group was small, and its depth increase did not reach significance, likely because of low power. Conclusions about previously exposed vaccinees were limited because only a handful of AZD1222 recipients were SARS-CoV-2 seropositive at baseline.

The sample consisted of peripheral blood, taken after recovery from COVID-19. The chain is made from TRBV3-1 (or the pseudogene TRBV3-2) and TRBJ2-7; TRBD1 fits 7 bases in the junction. This TCR derives from an adult who had recovered from COVID-19. This receptor has the CDR3 CASSKDTGVRSYEQYF. The DNA is TGTGCCAGCAGCAAGGACACAGGGGTGAGGTCCTACGAGCAGTACTTC.